This TCR beta chain was obtained from a study of blood T cells in healthy people across ages. This CDR3 region has 16 residues. Germline trimming cut 5 bases from V and 8 bases from J; bases unmatched to any gene: 11. CDR1 is DFQATT and CDR2 is SNEGSKA in the germline V gene (reference sequence). Comment on this clonotype: Its antigen remains unidentified.

Regarding the study as a whole: Across samples, TCR beta diversity tracked strongly with naive T cell percentage. As age increased, TCR beta diversity per million T cells fell in a roughly linear fashion. The study could not conclusively compare naive and antigen-experienced cells, given its unsorted PBMCs.

A sample-barcoded 5' primer and a J-beta primer mix were used in a second PCR of roughly 7 to 11 cycles. Researchers report that a template-switch adaptor with 12 random nucleotides tagged each cDNA molecule. One entry per CDR3 protein results from TCRdb running MiXCR on the 5' RACE reads. The sample has approximately 580,000 distinct CDR3 sequences; 24% are singletons. The same sample was also used in a study of T cells of mothers and their children.

The TCR sequence derives from a boy under 18 in good health. The sequencing input was blood. V gene TRBV20-1 combines with J gene TRBJ2-6; 11 bases map to TRBD2. This CDR3 reads CSAALAGGLFSNVLTF. The CDR3 nucleotides read TGCAGTGCTGCCCTAGCGGGAGGCCTCTTCTCCAACGTCCTGACTTTC.